The T cell receptor beta chain under discussion was sequenced for a study of patients and donors after allogeneic stem cell transplantation (dated by TCRdb to 2018 to 2020). The method was RT-PCR. TCRdb records NextSeq 550 as the sequencer. The raw public data were reprocessed by TCRdb itself: fastp quality trimming at Q25, MiXCR clonotype calling, in-frame beta chains only. Rows merge per CDR3 protein into single entries with the most common DNA and genes. This sample holds more than 850,000 distinct CDR3 sequences; 18% were observed only once. The ten largest account for about 6% of the sample. In the case of this clonotype: The clone's antigen remains unknown. Within one base of it there is no much larger clone, and no base qualities were kept.

The CDR3, cysteine through phenylalanine, is 14 amino acids long. Solely the CDR3 DNA is kept, with 42 bases framed from the first base. Trimming takes 3 bases from V and 6 bases from J, and the germline ends sit 12 bases apart. The germline V gene (reference sequence) sets CDR1 to LNHDA and CDR2 to SQIVND. The clonotype originates from a human donor who was either an allogeneic HSCT recipient or a stem cell or donor lymphocyte infusion donor (not recorded which). It is not recorded whose cells these are; they may come from a transplant donor. Sequencing was carried out using blood, either unsorted or a sorted T cell fraction (not recorded which). This receptor chain uses TRBV19 and TRBJ2-1, with the D segment identity uncertain. The CDR3 region: CASSIPEYTNEQFF. The nucleotide sequence reads TGTGCCAGTAGTATCCCAGAATACACCAATGAGCAGTTCTTC.